This note documents a single T cell receptor (beta chain) sequence. This table comes from immunoSEQ multiplex PCR, and its TCRdb copy is limited to in-frame clones, with some not included. This table holds 150,000 or so clones, 80% to 95% found once. The data derive from a study of control samples from healthy donors and cancer patients. The V end was cut by 0 bases, the J end by 10 bases, with 22 bases between. CDR1 and CDR2 from the germline V gene are LGHNA and YNFKEQ. The CDR3 contains 17 residues. This rearrangement joins TRBV4-2 to TRBJ2-1; D is possibly TRBD1 (6 bases). The sequenced sample was blood. This clonotype was obtained from a man younger than 30 in good health. The CDR3 nucleotides are TGTGCCAGCAGCCAAGACCCCTCGTCCGGGACAAGTGGGGAGCAGTTCTTC. It specifies CASSQDPSSGTSGEQFF.